These 5 T cell receptor beta chains were sequenced from one sample in a study of blood T cell repertoires in COVID-19 (dated by TCRdb to the early 2020s). Library preparation used the immunoSEQ multiplex PCR assay. TCRdb re-hosts the immuneACCESS table, in-frame sequences only. Its copies lack some clones; in the studies checked, an unresolved V gene accounts for under half of them, and the cause for the rest is not known. The sample records hundreds of thousands of clones, around 84% of which are singletons. Of the sample, over 1.5% is held by the ten largest clones. Sequencing was carried out using PBMCs or T cells enriched from blood (not recorded which). Source of these receptors: a man aged 35 to 55 who had recovered from COVID-19.

The CDR3: CASSPPRETSGGSSTDTQYF. The CDR3 nucleotides are TGTGCCAGCAGCCCGCCAAGAGAGACTAGTGGTGGGTCTAGCACAGATACGCAGTATTTT. This chain uses TRBV14 with TRBJ2-3; D possibly corresponds to TRBD2 (6 bases). From germline, CDR1 is SGHDN and CDR2 FVKESK. With 4 bases removed from V and 0 bases from J, the gap between germline ends came to 26 bases. The CDR3 spans 20 residues.

The CDR3, as DNA: TGTGCCAGCAGCTTATTTGGACAAATGAACACTGAAGCTTTCTTT. Translated: CASSLFGQMNTEAFF. The chain employs TRBV11-2 and TRBJ1-1; a weak D match, TRBD1 (5 bases). This CDR3 contains 15 residues. Germline CDR1 is SGHAT and CDR2 is FQNNGV. V was cut by 2 bases and J by 0 bases, with 10 bases left in between.

On this clone: The junction differs from germline at one of its ends, possibly a read error. This sequence joins TRBV3-1 (or the pseudogene TRBV3-2) and TRBJ2-1; no clear D gene. Germline V gives CDR1 LGHDT, CDR2 YNNKEL (reference sequence). The CDR3 is 17 amino acids. CDR3 in DNA: TGTGCCAGCAGCCAAGTTCTTACAGAGTCAGGTGTCAATGGGCAGTTCTTC. Translating gives CASSQVLTESGVNGQFF.

The chain carries TRBV7-3 and TRBJ1-4; D is unclear. The CDR3 has 10 amino acids. The V gene's germline CDR1 is SGHTA and CDR2 FQGTGA. With 8 bases removed from V and 14 bases from J, the gap between germline ends came to 12 bases. CDR3 protein: CASPTVALFF. CDR3 DNA: TGTGCCAGCCCTACAGTGGCGCTGTTTTTT.

The rearrangement links TRBV7-3 to TRBJ2-1; maybe TRBD2 (5 bases). The V end lost 5 bases, the J end lost 2 bases, and 13 bases lay between the germline ends. Germline loops: CDR1 SGHTA, CDR2 FQGTGA. This CDR3 is built from 15 residues. CDR3 nucleotides: TGTGCCAGCAGCCCCCGGGGTTTAGCCTACAATGAGCAGTTCTTC. Translating gives CASSPRGLAYNEQFF.